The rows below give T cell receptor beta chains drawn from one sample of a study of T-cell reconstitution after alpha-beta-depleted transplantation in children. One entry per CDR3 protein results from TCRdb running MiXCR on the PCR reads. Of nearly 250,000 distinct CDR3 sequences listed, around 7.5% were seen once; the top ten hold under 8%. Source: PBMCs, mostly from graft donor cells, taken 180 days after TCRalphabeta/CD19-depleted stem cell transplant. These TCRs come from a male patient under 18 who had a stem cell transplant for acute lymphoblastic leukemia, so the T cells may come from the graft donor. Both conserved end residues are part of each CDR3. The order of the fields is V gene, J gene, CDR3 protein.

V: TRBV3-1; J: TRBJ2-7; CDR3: CASSQVRPAYEQYF
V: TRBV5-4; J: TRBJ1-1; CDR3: CASSSLLDTEAFF
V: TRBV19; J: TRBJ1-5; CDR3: CASSIQGPQPQHF
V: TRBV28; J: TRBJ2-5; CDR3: CASSSEGRQLETQYF
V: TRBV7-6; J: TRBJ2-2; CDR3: CASSLDEVFTGELFF
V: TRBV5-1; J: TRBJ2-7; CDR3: CASSSGTGLGEQYF
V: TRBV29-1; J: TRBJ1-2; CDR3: CSVDNRAPYGYTF
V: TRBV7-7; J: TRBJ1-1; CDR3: CASSLEGGTEAFF
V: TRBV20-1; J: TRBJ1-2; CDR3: CSARNIVGDRLHYGYTF
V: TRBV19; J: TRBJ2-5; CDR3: CASSGRDSGLYQETQYF
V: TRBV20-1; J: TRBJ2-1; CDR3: CSASLLRDSIGWGNEQFF
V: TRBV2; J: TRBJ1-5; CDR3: CASSKTVILSNQPQHF
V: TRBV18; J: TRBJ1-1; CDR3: CASSPYEGQKNTEAFF
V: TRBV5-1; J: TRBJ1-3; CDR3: CASSPTGRGTGNTIYF
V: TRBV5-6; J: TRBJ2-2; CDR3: CASSLAWQANTGELFF
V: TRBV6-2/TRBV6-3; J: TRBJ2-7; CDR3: CASNPIRSAEQYF
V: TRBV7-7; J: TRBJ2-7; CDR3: CASSPHPGYEQYF
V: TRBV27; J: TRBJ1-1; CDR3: CASSSTTGGSEAFF
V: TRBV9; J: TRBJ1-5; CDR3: CASSPGRTNQPQHF
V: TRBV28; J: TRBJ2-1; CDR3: CASSLAGDRVFNEQFF
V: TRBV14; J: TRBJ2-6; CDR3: CASSQVAGTEAGGANVLTF
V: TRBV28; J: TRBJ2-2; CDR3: CASRKTSGARELFF
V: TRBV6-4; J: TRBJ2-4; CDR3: CANMPPETFFYF
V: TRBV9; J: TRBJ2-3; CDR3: CASSFRLAGGGTDTQYF
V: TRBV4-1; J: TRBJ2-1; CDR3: CASSRPWGEQFF
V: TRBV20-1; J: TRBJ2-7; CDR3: CSANPGQRSSYEQYF
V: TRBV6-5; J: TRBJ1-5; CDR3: CASSYSPGGQPQHF
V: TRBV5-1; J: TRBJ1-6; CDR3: CASSPLDLRSPLHF
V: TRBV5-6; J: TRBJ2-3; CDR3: CAMAPGPSGAGLITDTQYF
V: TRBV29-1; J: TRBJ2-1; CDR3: CSVDRLAGAHNEQFF
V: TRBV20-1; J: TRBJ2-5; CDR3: CSARVPTSLQETQYF
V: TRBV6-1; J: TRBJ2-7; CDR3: CASSDVPSGRYEQYF
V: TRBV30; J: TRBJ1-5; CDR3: CAWSVRGRGQPQHF
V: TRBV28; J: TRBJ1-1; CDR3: CASSPLGNTEAFF
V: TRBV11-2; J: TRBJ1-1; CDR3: CASSHDRALAFF
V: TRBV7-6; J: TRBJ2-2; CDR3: CASSLGQSFTGELFF
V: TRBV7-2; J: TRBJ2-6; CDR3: CASRPRLAGDLSGANVLTF
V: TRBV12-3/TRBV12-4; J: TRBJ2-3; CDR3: CASSFVRGLDTQYF
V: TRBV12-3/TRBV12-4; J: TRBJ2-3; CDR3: CASSFGGHLDTQYF
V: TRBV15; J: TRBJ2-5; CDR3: CATSRGGLGGPQYF
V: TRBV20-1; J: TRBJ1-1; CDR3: CSARSGQGNTEAFF
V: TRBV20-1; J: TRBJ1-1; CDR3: CSARDYSPTEAFF
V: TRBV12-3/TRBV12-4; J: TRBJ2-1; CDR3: CASGTGGWNEQFF